What follows are 28 T cell receptor beta chains derived from one specimen sequenced in a study of T cells in tuberculosis. Generated by immunoSEQ multiplex PCR, the TCRdb table keeps only in-frame clones and is missing some. The sample has roughly 30,000 clones; just over 90% are singletons. The sequencing input was PBMCs. These receptor sequences come from a donor aged 10-35 years with latent tuberculosis or without tuberculosis infection.

In the case of this clone: One end of the junction does not line up with germline, which may come from a read error. V gene TRBV18 combines with J gene TRBJ1-1, with 7 bases aligning to TRBD1. The CDR3 sequence is 14 residues long. Germline CDR1 KGHSH, CDR2 LQKENI. CDR3 amino acids: CASSPDREATDAFF. The CDR3 bases are TGTGCCAGCTCACCCGACAGGGAGGCCACTGATGCTTTCTTT.

The chain recombines TRBV4-3 with TRBJ2-7; 8 bases line up with TRBD1. The ends lost 0 bases at V and 7 bases at J; junction bases unmatched: 11. This CDR3 spans 16 amino acids. Germline lookup yields CDR1 LGHNA and CDR2 YSLEER. The CDR3 reads CASSQEAGQDGREQYF. CDR3 DNA sequence: TGCGCCAGCAGCCAAGAGGCGGGACAGGATGGGAGAGAGCAGTACTTC.

V usage is TRBV5-4 and J usage is TRBJ1-1; 8 positions match TRBD1. V lost 4 bases, J lost 4 bases, and 15 bases stayed unmatched. The CDR3 spans 17 residues. Germline CDR1 and CDR2: SGHNT and YYREEE (reference sequence). The DNA for the CDR3 is TGTGCCAGCAGCCCCGGACAGGGCGGATTAAAAGGCACTGAAGCTTTCTTT. It encodes CASSPGQGGLKGTEAFF.

This clone was counted only a few times. This chain links TRBV4-1 with TRBJ2-7, with 7 bases aligning to TRBD1. This CDR3 region has 16 residues. CDR1 is MGHRA and CDR2 is YSYEKL in the germline V gene. With V trimmed by 1 base and J by 3 bases, 9 bases remained unmatched. The CDR3 bases are TGCGCCAGCAGCCAAGCCCCACAGGGGTATTTCTACGAGCAGTACTTC. This encodes CASSQAPQGYFYEQYF.

This clone was detected once. The chain recombines TRBV5-1 with TRBJ2-2, with 12 bases aligning to TRBD2. The CDR3 has 19 amino acids. Germline values: CDR1 SGHRS, CDR2 YFSETQ. V lost 4 bases, J lost 1 base, and 11 bases stayed unmatched. This CDR3 reads CASSPTLAGGQKNTGELFF. CDR3 DNA sequence: TGCGCCAGCAGCCCGACACTAGCGGGGGGCCAAAAGAACACCGGGGAGCTGTTTTTT.

V is TRBV9 and J is TRBJ2-7; 7 nucleotides agree with TRBD1. With 3 bases clipped from V and 4 bases from J, the junction kept 7 bases outside the gene matches. The CDR3 is made up of 14 amino acids. The V gene's germline CDR1 is SGDLS and CDR2 YYNGEE. Written as DNA, the CDR3 is TGTGCCAGCAGCGGCCGGGACAGCCCTTACGAGCAGTACTTC. Its translation: CASSGRDSPYEQYF.

CDR3 nucleotide sequence: TGCGCCAGCAGCCAGGGGCGGGGCGCCGGGGACACTGAAGCTTTCTTT. Translation gives CASSQGRGAGDTEAFF. The rearrangement uses TRBV4-3 and TRBJ1-1; tentatively, D is TRBD1 (5 bases). V dropped 3 bases and J dropped 3 bases, with 17 bases sitting between them. Germline values: CDR1 LGHNA, CDR2 YSLEER. There are 16 residues in the CDR3.

V gene TRBV30 combines with J gene TRBJ1-5, with D possibly being TRBD1 (6 bases). Germline V gene lookup returns CDR1 GTSNPN and CDR2 SVGIG (reference sequence). The CDR3 contains 13 residues. Trimming removed 7 bases from V and 4 bases from J, with 14 bases in between. This CDR3 is CASTVGGNQPQHF. As DNA, the CDR3 is TGTGCCTCCACGGTAGGGGGTAATCAGCCCCAGCATTTT.

The J gene is TRBJ1-2, the V gene TRBV6-1; D is perhaps TRBD1 (5 bases). From germline, CDR1 is MNHNS and CDR2 SASEGT. There are 14 residues in the CDR3. The V gene lost 6 bases and the J gene lost 8 bases, with 19 bases spanning the gap. As DNA, the CDR3 is TGTGCCAGCAGGGGGTTGACAGCGATGTGGGGCTACACCTTC. Protein sequence: CASRGLTAMWGYTF.

The chain joins TRBV15 to TRBJ2-7; TRBD2 matches 8 bases. J lost 5 bases, V lost 5 bases, and 14 bases had no gene match. Germline V gene sequence: CDR1 LNHNV, CDR2 YYDKDF (reference sequence). CDR3 length: 16 residues. CDR3 in amino acids: CATSPALAGSYHEQYF. In nucleotides, the CDR3 is TGTGCCACCAGCCCTGCTTTAGCGGGAAGTTATCACGAGCAGTACTTC.

This rearrangement joins TRBV9 to TRBJ1-2; possibly TRBD1 for D (5 bases). V shed 2 bases and J shed 8 bases, with 25 bases lying between them. The CDR3 length is 17 residues. CDR1 and CDR2 from the germline V gene are SGDLS and YYNGEE. The CDR3 DNA reads as TGTGCCAGCAGCGTCGACAGTTTCTCCACTAACTATAAGGGCTACACCTTC. Translated, it gives CASSVDSFSTNYKGYTF.

This clone appeared a single time. V is TRBV6-5 and J is TRBJ2-7; 10 bases fit TRBD2. Trimming cost V 6 bases and J 4 bases; bases outside gene matches: 9. This CDR3 comprises 15 residues. From germline, CDR1 is MNHEY and CDR2 SVGAGI. This CDR3 is CASRGLAGERYEQYF. In nucleotides, the CDR3 is TGTGCCAGCAGGGGTCTAGCGGGAGAACGATACGAGCAGTACTTC.

This chain joins TRBV11-2 and TRBJ1-4; 9 bases are a match to TRBD1. This CDR3 is 16 amino acids long. V lost 1 base, J lost 7 bases, and 7 bases stayed unmatched. The germline V gene has CDR1 SGHAT and CDR2 FQNNGV. CDR3 nucleotides: TGTGCCAGCAGCTTAGGGGTACAGGGGGCGCGTGAAAAACTGTTTTTT. It codes for CASSLGVQGAREKLFF.

The chain recombines TRBV28 with TRBJ1-1; D is ambiguous. Per the germline V gene, CDR1 is MDHEN and CDR2 is SYDVKM. The V and J ends lost 3 bases and 0 bases respectively, with 14 bases between them. This CDR3 is built from 16 residues. As DNA, the CDR3 is TGTGCCAGCAGTTTTCTTGCGCTAAGAATGAACACTGAAGCTTTCTTT. This encodes CASSFLALRMNTEAFF.

The CDR3 sequence: CASSLDYGLALSPLHF. The CDR3 nucleotides are TGCGCCAGCAGCTTGGACTATGGATTGGCCCTTTCACCCCTCCACTTT. The rearrangement uses TRBV5-1 and TRBJ1-6, with unresolved D. CDR1 SGHRS and CDR2 YFSETQ come from the germline V gene. The CDR3 consists of 16 residues. The germline V and J ends were trimmed by 0 bases and 9 bases, with 16 bases remaining between them.

This chain links TRBV10-3 with TRBJ1-1, with D unclear. CDR1 is ENHRY, CDR2 SYGVKD, per germline. V was cut by 5 bases and J by 0 bases, with 7 bases left in between. This CDR3 has 13 residues. CDR3 DNA: TGTGCCATCAGTCCCGTTGTGAACACTGAAGCTTTCTTT. Amino acids: CAISPVVNTEAFF.

This clone was found once. The chain recombines TRBV9 with TRBJ2-3; D ambiguous. Between the trimmed V and J ends, which lost 3 bases and 3 bases, there was a span of 2 bases. This CDR3 is built from 11 residues. CDR1 is SGDLS, CDR2 YYNGEE, per germline. CDR3 region: CASSATDTQYF. The CDR3 DNA reads TGTGCCAGCAGCGCAACAGATACGCAGTATTTT.

The V gene is TRBV27, the J gene TRBJ1-5; no clear D. CDR1 and CDR2 from the germline V gene are MNHEY and SMNVEV (reference sequence). This CDR3 region has 13 residues. Trimming shortened V by 4 bases and J by 7 bases, and 11 bases separated the two germline ends. The CDR3 DNA is TGTGCCAGCAGTTACAACACCATACAGCCCCAGCATTTT. It translates to CASSYNTIQPQHF.

The chain recombines TRBV27 with TRBJ2-1; D gene ambiguous. CDR3 length: 17 amino acids. Trimming pared 3 bases from V and 7 bases from J, leaving 22 bases between. Per the germline V gene, CDR1 is MNHEY and CDR2 is SMNVEV (reference sequence). The CDR3 DNA reads TGTGCCAGCAGTTTTGCTGCAGTGAGACTTCTACGTAATGAGCAGTTCTTC. Its protein is CASSFAAVRLLRNEQFF.

This clone has just one count. The CDR3 here is CASSERANTEAFF. The CDR3 coding sequence is TGTGCCAGCAGTGAGAGGGCGAACACTGAAGCTTTCTTT. The genes are TRBV6-4 and TRBJ1-1; the D is unclear. CDR1 is MRHNA and CDR2 is SNTAGT in the germline V gene. Trimming stripped 3 bases from V and 1 base from J, with 6 bases between. CDR3 size: 13 residues.

The chain recombines TRBV10-3 with TRBJ2-1; TRBD2 aligns across 11 bases. V was clipped by 6 bases and J by 6 bases; unmatched bases: 7. CDR3 length equals 15 residues. Per the germline V gene, CDR1 is ENHRY and CDR2 is SYGVKD. This CDR3 reads CAIRLAGGPGNEQFF. CDR3 sequence (DNA): TGTGCCATCAGATTAGCGGGGGGGCCTGGCAATGAGCAGTTCTTC.

The chain combines TRBV7-9 with TRBJ1-1; no clear D. V shed 1 base and J shed 11 bases, with 5 bases lying between them. Germline V gene data show CDR1 as SEHNR and CDR2 as FQNEAQ (reference sequence). CDR3 length equals 10 residues. The CDR3 nucleotides are TGTGCCAGCAGCTTAGATCCGGCTTTCTTT. Translating gives CASSLDPAFF. Looking up the rest from reference TRBV7-9 and TRBJ1-1 gives the full variable domain: DTGVSQNPRHKITKRGQNVTFRCDPISEHNRLYWYRQTLGQGPEFLTYFQNEAQLEKSRLLSDRFSAERPKGSFSTLEIQRTEQGDSAMYLCASSLDPAFFGQGTRLTVV.

The rearrangement links TRBV4-3 to TRBJ2-1; D is ambiguous. CDR1 and CDR2 from the germline V gene are LGHNA and YSLEER. This CDR3 contains 15 residues. V lost 1 base and J lost 1, with 8 bases in between. In DNA form, the CDR3 reads TGCGCCAGCAGCCAAGGTCCTTCTTCCTACAATGAGCAGTTCTTC. This sequence encodes CASSQGPSSYNEQFF.

The V and J genes are TRBV19 and TRBJ2-3; D not certain. Trimming removed 6 bases from V and 1 base from J, with 14 bases in between. The CDR3 is made up of 15 amino acids. Germline V gene sequence: CDR1 LNHDA, CDR2 SQIVND (reference sequence). The chain's CDR3 is CASSPARSGTDTQYF. CDR3 DNA: TGTGCCAGTAGCCCCGCCAGGTCAGGCACAGATACGCAGTATTTT.

V is TRBV10-3 and J is TRBJ1-1; 9 positions match TRBD1. V shed 11 bases, J shed 4 bases, and the junction held 8 bases outside the gene matches. Germline CDR1 ENHRY, CDR2 SYGVKD. There are 13 residues in the CDR3. The DNA for the CDR3 is TGTGCCGTAGACAGGGGGGAGAGCACTGAAGCTTTCTTT. It is translated as CAVDRGESTEAFF.

A single count supports this clone. This sequence joins TRBV9 and TRBJ2-1; 9 nucleotides agree with TRBD2. Germline V gene data show CDR1 as SGDLS and CDR2 as YYNGEE. This CDR3 region has 17 residues. Trimming cost V 3 bases and J 0 bases; bases outside gene matches: 7. The CDR3 DNA follows: TGTGCCAGCAGCGGGACTAGCGTCCCGAGCTCCTACAATGAGCAGTTCTTC. This codes for CASSGTSVPSSYNEQFF.

The J gene is TRBJ2-2, the V gene TRBV5-1; TRBD1 might be the D (7 bases). Trimming pared 7 bases from V and 0 bases from J, leaving 19 bases between. Per the germline V gene, CDR1 is SGHRS and CDR2 is YFSETQ. The CDR3 sequence is 17 residues long. CDR3 nucleotide sequence: TGCGCCAGCGACCCCAGGGGGAGGCCGACGAACACCGGGGAGCTGTTTTTT. Its translation is CASDPRGRPTNTGELFF.

The genes are TRBV5-1 and TRBJ2-5; TRBD2 matches at 8 bases. With V trimmed by 6 bases and J by 2 bases, 12 bases remained unmatched. The CDR3 loop spans 16 amino acids. Germline CDR1 is SGHRS and CDR2 is YFSETQ. CDR3 nucleotides: TGCGCCAGCACACTAGGTCCAGCGGGGGCTCAAGAGACCCAGTACTTC. Protein product: CASTLGPAGAQETQYF.